Listed below are T cell receptor beta chains from one sample, sequenced in a study of T cell responses to AZD1222 COVID-19 vaccine. Sequenced by immunoSEQ multiplex PCR; TCRdb stores in-frame clones only, minus some. Of under 150,000 clones in the sample, 75% to 90% were seen once. The sequenced sample was peripheral blood, obtained on day 0 of MenACWY control vaccination. These receptor sequences come from an adult in good health. The CDR3 runs from the conserved cysteine through the conserved F or W. A D gene is named only where the DNA matches it firmly. Some rows mark clone size as missing; the rest say once, few, many or name a class of expanded clone.

j_gene	d_gene	v_gene	abundance	CDR3aa	CDR3nt
TRBJ2-5	NA	TRBV6-2/TRBV6-3	NA	CASSYGDNQETQYF	TGTGCCAGCAGTTACGGTGACAACCAAGAGACCCAGTACTTC
TRBJ2-7	TRBD1	TRBV5-6	few	CASSGTGGSYEQYF	TGTGCCAGCAGCGGGACAGGGGGCTCCTACGAGCAGTACTTC
TRBJ2-5	TRBD1	TRBV7-2	NA	CASSPSRGQETQYF	TGTGCCAGCAGCCCAAGCAGGGGGCAAGAGACCCAGTACTTC
TRBJ1-3	NA	TRBV11-2	NA	CASTLGGSGNTIYF	TGTGCCAGCACCCTTGGGGGCTCTGGAAACACCATATATTTT
TRBJ1-3	TRBD1	TRBV6-5	NA	CASSYSRDRGNTIYF	TGTGCCAGCAGTTACTCGAGGGACAGGGGAAACACCATATATTTT
TRBJ2-7	TRBD1	TRBV28	NA	CASSLFTGQGLGYEQYF	TGTGCCAGCAGTTTATTTACCGGACAGGGGCTAGGCTACGAGCAGTACTTC
TRBJ2-7	TRBD2	TRBV18	NA	CASSPSRGTSGYEQYF	TGTGCCAGCTCACCTTCCCGAGGCACTAGCGGCTACGAGCAGTACTTC
TRBJ1-2	NA	TRBV20-1	NA	CSPAVLYGYTF	TGCTCCCCGGCAGTCCTCTATGGCTACACCTTC
TRBJ2-7	NA	TRBV28	NA	CASNPGRRWEQYF	TGTGCCAGCAACCCAGGTAGACGGTGGGAGCAGTACTTC
TRBJ1-5	TRBD1	TRBV10-3	few	CAISGQKGQGEPQHF	TGTGCCATCAGTGGACAAAAAGGACAGGGTGAGCCCCAGCATTTT
TRBJ2-7	NA	TRBV29-1	NA	CSGLTASSYEQYF	TGCAGCGGCCTGACAGCCAGCTCCTACGAGCAGTACTTC
TRBJ1-2	TRBD1	TRBV19	once	CASSIDRGLIGYTF	TGTGCCAGTAGTATAGACAGGGGGCTTATTGGCTACACCTTC
TRBJ2-2	TRBD1	TRBV5-1	once	CASSQLGQGNTGELFF	TGCGCCAGCAGCCAGCTGGGACAGGGGAACACCGGGGAGCTGTTTTTT
TRBJ2-3	TRBD2	TRBV6-1	NA	CASSVKPSGGADTQYF	TGTGCCAGCAGTGTTAAACCCTCGGGGGGGGCGGATACGCAGTATTTT
TRBJ2-3	NA	TRBV18	NA	CASSPPSTDTQYF	TGTGCCAGCTCACCGCCTAGCACAGATACGCAGTATTTT
TRBJ1-1	TRBD1	TRBV6-1	NA	CASSEGRLGQGSPSLNTEAFF	TGTGCCAGCAGTGAAGGACGCCTGGGACAGGGGTCCCCTTCACTTAACACTGAAGCTTTCTTT
TRBJ1-4	NA	TRBV9	NA	CAPRPHSRSEKLFF	TGTGCCCCTCGCCCACACAGTCGTAGTGAAAAACTGTTTTTT
TRBJ2-2	TRBD1	TRBV28	NA	CAILDRVRGAGELFF	TGTGCCATCCTTGACAGGGTCCGAGGTGCCGGGGAGCTGTTTTTT
TRBJ2-2	NA	TRBV6-2/TRBV6-3	NA	CASSLSLGTGELFF	TGTGCCAGCAGTCTTAGCCTAGGAACCGGGGAGCTGTTTTTT
TRBJ1-2	TRBD1	TRBV5-1	NA	CASSLSAGTGGGYTF	TGCGCCAGCAGCTTGTCCGCCGGGACAGGGGGTGGCTACACCTTC
TRBJ1-4	TRBD1	TRBV25-1	NA	CASTTGTGQHKLFF	TGTGCCAGCACCACGGGGACAGGGCAGCACAAACTGTTTTTT
TRBJ2-5	NA	TRBV11-2	once	CASSLGRGTQYF	TGTGCCAGCAGCTTAGGAAGGGGGACCCAGTACTTC
TRBJ1-1	TRBD1	TRBV19	NA	CASSSDRLNTEAFF	TGTGCCAGTAGTTCGGACAGGCTGAACACTGAAGCTTTCTTT
TRBJ1-5	NA	TRBV28	once	CAVLQGSSGPQHF	TGTGCCGTACTGCAGGGGTCCTCGGGGCCCCAGCATTTT
TRBJ2-7	TRBD2	TRBV19	NA	CASSRIAGEQYF	TGTGCCAGTTCTCGGATAGCGGGGGAGCAGTACTTC
TRBJ1-2	NA	TRBV7-9	NA	CASSLGRRDGHGYTF	TGTGCCAGCAGCTTAGGTCGGCGGGACGGCCATGGCTACACCTTC
TRBJ2-5	TRBD2	TRBV28	NA	CASRPPRLAGVETQYF	TGTGCCAGCAGACCACCAAGACTAGCGGGGGTTGAGACCCAGTACTTC
TRBJ2-1	NA	TRBV5-1	NA	CASSPQGTYNEQFF	TGCGCCAGCAGCCCACAGGGAACCTACAATGAGCAGTTCTTC
TRBJ1-3	NA	TRBV7-3	NA	CASSHRVGNTIYF	TGTGCCAGCAGTCACAGGGTGGGAAACACCATATATTTT
TRBJ2-7	NA	TRBV10-3	NA	CAISPIKSGAGNYEQYF	TGTGCCATCAGTCCTATAAAAAGCGGAGCGGGTAACTACGAGCAGTACTTC
TRBJ1-2	NA	TRBV7-6	NA	CASSSPRDYGYTF	TGTGCCAGCAGCTCACCCCGGGACTATGGCTACACCTTC
TRBJ1-5	NA	TRBV18	NA	CASSPDRNQPQHF	TGTGCCAGCTCACCCGACCGAAATCAGCCCCAGCATTTT
TRBJ1-4	NA	TRBV18	NA	CASSPLGATNEKLFF	TGTGCCAGCTCACCACTGGGTGCAACTAATGAAAAACTGTTTTTT
TRBJ2-7	NA	TRBV2	NA	CASSDRYEQYF	TGTGCCAGCAGTGATAGATACGAGCAGTACTTC
TRBJ1-5	NA	TRBV25-1	NA	CASRIRAGGNQPQHF	TGTGCCAGCAGAATACGGGCAGGGGGCAATCAGCCCCAGCATTTT
TRBJ2-7	NA	TRBV3-1/TRBV3-2	NA	CASSQVGGGQYF	TGTGCCAGCAGCCAAGTTGGGGGCGGACAGTACTTC
TRBJ1-2	TRBD1	TRBV9	NA	CASSVGQGAQYGYTF	TGTGCCAGCAGCGTTGGACAGGGGGCGCAATATGGCTACACCTTC
TRBJ1-1	TRBD1	TRBV19	NA	CASSIGTGNTEAFF	TGTGCCAGTAGTATAGGGACAGGGAACACTGAAGCTTTCTTT
TRBJ1-4	TRBD1	TRBV6-2/TRBV6-3	NA	CASTPRWTGGVEKLFF	TGTGCCAGCACCCCCCGGTGGACAGGGGGCGTTGAAAAACTGTTTTTT
TRBJ2-5	NA	TRBV7-2	NA	CASSFRAETQYF	TGTGCCAGCAGCTTCAGGGCGGAGACCCAGTACTTC
TRBJ1-1	NA	TRBV18	NA	CASSSDTNTEAFF	TGTGCCAGCTCATCCGACACGAACACTGAAGCTTTCTTT
TRBJ2-6	TRBD2	TRBV7-2	NA	CASSLGGGSSGANVLTF	TGTGCCAGCAGCTTAGGTGGCGGGAGCTCTGGGGCCAACGTCCTGACTTTC
TRBJ2-3	NA	TRBV7-9	NA	CASAGGRERTDTQYF	TGTGCGTCGGCAGGTGGCCGGGAACGCACAGATACGCAGTATTTT
TRBJ2-7	NA	TRBV6-5	NA	CASSRTSSYEQYF	TGTGCCAGCAGCCGCACGAGCTCCTACGAGCAGTACTTC
TRBJ1-2	TRBD1	TRBV6-6	NA	CASRTGDGGYTF	TGTGCCAGCAGGACAGGGGATGGAGGCTACACCTTC
TRBJ2-2	TRBD1	TRBV7-6	NA	CASSSGQGAHGELFF	TGTGCCAGCAGCTCGGGACAGGGGGCGCACGGGGAGCTGTTTTTT
TRBJ2-7	TRBD2	TRBV7-9	NA	CASSLALAGGLYEQYF	TGTGCCAGCAGCTTAGCACTAGCGGGGGGGCTCTACGAGCAGTACTTC
TRBJ2-3	NA	TRBV28	once	CASSLDTYTQYF	TGTGCCAGCAGTTTAGACACCTATACGCAGTATTTT
TRBJ2-1	NA	TRBV5-8	NA	CASSLDAGGYNEQFF	TGTGCCAGCAGCTTGGACGCCGGAGGGTACAATGAGCAGTTCTTC
TRBJ2-5	TRBD1	TRBV27	NA	CASSLVGQARGLPQYF	TGTGCCAGCAGTTTAGTAGGACAGGCCCGAGGGTTGCCCCAGTACTTC
TRBJ1-4	TRBD1	TRBV5-1	NA	CASSQGQGGEKLFF	TGCGCCAGCAGCCAGGGACAGGGAGGCGAAAAACTGTTTTTT
TRBJ1-1	NA	TRBV10-1	NA	CASRRGTNTEAFF	TGCGCCAGCAGGAGGGGCACGAACACTGAAGCTTTCTTT
TRBJ1-1	NA	TRBV19	few	CASGGIPEAFF	TGTGCCAGTGGGGGAATCCCTGAAGCTTTCTTT
TRBJ2-1	TRBD1	TRBV6-5	NA	CASRRDRVNEQFF	TGTGCCAGCAGACGCGACAGGGTCAATGAGCAGTTCTTC
TRBJ1-5	NA	TRBV18	NA	CASSNQGNQPQHF	TGTGCCAGCTCAAATCAGGGGAATCAGCCCCAGCATTTT
TRBJ1-1	NA	TRBV28	NA	CASSLWASEAFF	TGTGCCAGCAGTTTGTGGGCTTCGGAAGCTTTCTTT
TRBJ2-1	NA	TRBV20-1	few	CSASSPGLYNEQFF	TGCAGTGCTAGTTCTCCGGGACTCTACAATGAGCAGTTCTTC
TRBJ1-1	NA	TRBV5-4	few	CASSLAAGDYTEAFF	TGTGCCAGCAGCTTGGCGGCAGGTGATTACACTGAAGCTTTCTTT
TRBJ2-1	TRBD2	TRBV10-1	NA	CASSDYSGGANEQFF	TGCGCCAGCAGTGATTATAGCGGGGGGGCAAATGAGCAGTTCTTC